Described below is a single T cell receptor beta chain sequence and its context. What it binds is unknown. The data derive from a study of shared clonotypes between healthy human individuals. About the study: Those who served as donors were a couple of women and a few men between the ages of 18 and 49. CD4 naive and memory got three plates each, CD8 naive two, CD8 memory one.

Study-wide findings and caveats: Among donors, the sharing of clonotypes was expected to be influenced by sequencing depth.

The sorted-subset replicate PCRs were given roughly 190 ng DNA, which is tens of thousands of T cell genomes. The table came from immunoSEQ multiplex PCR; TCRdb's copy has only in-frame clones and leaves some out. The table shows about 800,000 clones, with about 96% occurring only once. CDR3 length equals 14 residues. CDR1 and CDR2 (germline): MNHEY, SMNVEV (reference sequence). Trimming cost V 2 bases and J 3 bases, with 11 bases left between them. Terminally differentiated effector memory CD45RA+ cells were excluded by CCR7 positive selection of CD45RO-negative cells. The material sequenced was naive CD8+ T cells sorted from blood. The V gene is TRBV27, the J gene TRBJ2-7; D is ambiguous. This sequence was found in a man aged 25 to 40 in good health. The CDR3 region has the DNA TGTGCCAGCAGTTTAAGCCCGCGCAGCTACGAGCAGTACTTC. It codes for CASSLSPRSYEQYF.